The following is a T cell receptor (beta chain) sequence with its context. Its antigen is not identified. The record originates from a study of T cell clones after liver transplantation. Study-level information: Graft-donor-reactive sequences were compared with third-party-reactive TCRbeta sequences from pre-transplant mixed lymphocyte reactions. Samples came pre-transplant, pre-randomization before withdrawal, and post-randomization after withdrawal ended. Three of eight recipients were HCV-positive; others had non-autoimmune, non-viral indications.

Measured with immunoSEQ multiplex PCR; TCRdb has only the in-frame clones, and not every one. There are about 70,000 clones in the sample; 80% occur only once, and about 0.79% lies in the top ten. Study-wide results and limits: Post-transplant, graft-donor-reactive CD4 TCRbeta sequences in blood dropped significantly in most of the 8 subjects.

The germline CDR1 and CDR2 sequences are KGHSH and LQKENI. Germline trimming cut 4 bases from V and 3 bases from J; bases unmatched to any gene: 4. The CDR3 consists of 14 residues. Material: CD4+ T cells from blood, obtained 12 months after liver transplant. V usage is TRBV18 and J usage is TRBJ2-7; 9 bases align to TRBD2. The TCR comes from a human patient who received a liver transplant. Some of these T cells may belong to the graft donor. The CDR3 is CASSLAGALYEQYF. As DNA, the CDR3 is TGTGCCAGCTCACTAGCGGGAGCTCTCTACGAGCAGTACTTC.